This T cell receptor beta chain was sequenced in a study of regulatory T cells in long-lasting Graves disease. Germline CDR1 reads MNHEY; CDR2 reads SVGEGT. V shed 2 bases, J shed 2 bases, and the junction held 11 bases outside the gene matches. CDR3 length: 17 amino acids. Time point: newly diagnosed GD, antithyroid drugs for less than 3 months. PBMC RNA served as the TCR library source. Library construction for TCR beta used iRepertoire HTBI primers and Arm-PCR of CDR3 regions. TCRdb ran MiXCR on the multiplex PCR reads and lists one entry per CDR3 protein. The sample records 400,000 to 500,000 distinct CDR3 sequences, 15% to 20% being singletons. This clonotype came up many times. These data also featured in a second study, about T cells in Graves' hyperthyroidism and ophthalmopathy.

The source was peripheral blood mononuclear cells (PBMCs), collected at new diagnosis, from a patient treated with antithyroid drugs. The TCR sequence derives from a woman under 30 with Graves disease. The rearrangement links TRBV6-2 or TRBV6-3 to TRBJ2-7, with 8 bases identical to TRBD2. CDR3 in DNA: TGTGCCAGCAGTTACCGTGGCGGGAGGCCAGAACCCTACGAGCAGTACTTC. It translates to CASSYRGGRPEPYEQYF.